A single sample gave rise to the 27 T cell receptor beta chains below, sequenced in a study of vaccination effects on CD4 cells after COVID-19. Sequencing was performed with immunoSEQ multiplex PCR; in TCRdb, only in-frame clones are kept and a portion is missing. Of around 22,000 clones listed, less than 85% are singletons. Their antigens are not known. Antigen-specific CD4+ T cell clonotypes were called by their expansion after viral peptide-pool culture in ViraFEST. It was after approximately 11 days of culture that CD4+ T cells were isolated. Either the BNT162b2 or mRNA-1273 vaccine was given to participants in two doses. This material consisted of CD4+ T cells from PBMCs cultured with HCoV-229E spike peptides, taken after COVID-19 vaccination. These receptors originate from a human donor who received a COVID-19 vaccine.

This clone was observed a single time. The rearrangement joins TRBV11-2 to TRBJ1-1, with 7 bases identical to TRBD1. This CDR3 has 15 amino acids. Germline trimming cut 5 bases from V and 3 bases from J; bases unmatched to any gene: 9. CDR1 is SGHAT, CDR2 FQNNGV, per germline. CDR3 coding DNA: TGTGCCAGCAGCCGAGACACAGGGGAAGACACTGAAGCTTTCTTT. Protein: CASSRDTGEDTEAFF. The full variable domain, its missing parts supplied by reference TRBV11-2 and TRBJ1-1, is EAGVAQSPRYKIIEKRQSVAFWCNPISGHATLYWYQQILGQGPKLLIQFQNNGVVDDSQLPKDRFSAERLKGVDSTLKIQPAKLEDSAVYLCASSRDTGEDTEAFFGQGTRLTVV.

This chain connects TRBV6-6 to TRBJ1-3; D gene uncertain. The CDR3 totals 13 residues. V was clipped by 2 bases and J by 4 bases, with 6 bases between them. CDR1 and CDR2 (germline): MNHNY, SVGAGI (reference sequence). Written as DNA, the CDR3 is TGTGCCAGCAGTTACCCGGGGGGAAACACCATATATTTT. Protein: CASSYPGGNTIYF.

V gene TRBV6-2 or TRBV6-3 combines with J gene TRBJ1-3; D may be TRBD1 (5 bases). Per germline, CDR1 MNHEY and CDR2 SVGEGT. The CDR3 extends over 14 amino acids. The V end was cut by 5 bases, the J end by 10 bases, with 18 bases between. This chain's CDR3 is CASSREGDSATIYF. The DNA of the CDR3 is TGTGCCAGCAGTCGAGAAGGGGACTCGGCTACCATATATTTT.

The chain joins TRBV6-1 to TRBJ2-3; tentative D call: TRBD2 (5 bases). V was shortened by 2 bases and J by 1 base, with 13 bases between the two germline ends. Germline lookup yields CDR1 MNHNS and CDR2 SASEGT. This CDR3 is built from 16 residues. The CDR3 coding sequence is TGTGCCAGCAGTGAAAGGACTCGAATCGGCACAGATACGCAGTATTTT. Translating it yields CASSERTRIGTDTQYF.

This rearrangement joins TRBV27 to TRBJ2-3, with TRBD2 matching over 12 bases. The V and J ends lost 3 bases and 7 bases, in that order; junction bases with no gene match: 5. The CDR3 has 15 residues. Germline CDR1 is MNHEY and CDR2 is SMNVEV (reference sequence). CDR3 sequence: CASSFRLAGVNTQYF. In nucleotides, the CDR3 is TGTGCCAGCAGTTTTAGACTAGCGGGGGTGAATACGCAGTATTTT.

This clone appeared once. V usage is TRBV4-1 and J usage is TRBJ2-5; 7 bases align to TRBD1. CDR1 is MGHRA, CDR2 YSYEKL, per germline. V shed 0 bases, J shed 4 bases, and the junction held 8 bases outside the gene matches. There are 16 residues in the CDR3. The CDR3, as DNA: TGCGCCAGCAGCCAAGATCGGCGGACAGGCGGAGAGACCCAGTACTTC. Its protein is CASSQDRRTGGETQYF.

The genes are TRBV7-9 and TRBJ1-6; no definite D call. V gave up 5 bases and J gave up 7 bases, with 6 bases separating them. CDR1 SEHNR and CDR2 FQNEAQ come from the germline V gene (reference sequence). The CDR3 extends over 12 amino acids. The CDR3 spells CASSRENSPLHF. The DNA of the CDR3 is TGTGCCAGCAGCCGAGAGAATTCACCCCTCCACTTT.

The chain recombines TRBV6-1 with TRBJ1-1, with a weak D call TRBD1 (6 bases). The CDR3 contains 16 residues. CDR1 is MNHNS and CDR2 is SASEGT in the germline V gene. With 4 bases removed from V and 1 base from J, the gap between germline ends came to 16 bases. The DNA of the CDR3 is TGTGCCAGCAGTGGGGCTCTGTGGACAGAGAACACTGAAGCTTTCTTT. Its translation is CASSGALWTENTEAFF.

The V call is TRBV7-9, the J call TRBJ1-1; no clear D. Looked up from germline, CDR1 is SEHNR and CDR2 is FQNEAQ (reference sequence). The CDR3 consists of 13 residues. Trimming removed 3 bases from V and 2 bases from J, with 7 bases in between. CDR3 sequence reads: CASSFAANTEAFF. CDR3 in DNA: TGTGCCAGCAGCTTCGCAGCCAACACTGAAGCTTTCTTT.

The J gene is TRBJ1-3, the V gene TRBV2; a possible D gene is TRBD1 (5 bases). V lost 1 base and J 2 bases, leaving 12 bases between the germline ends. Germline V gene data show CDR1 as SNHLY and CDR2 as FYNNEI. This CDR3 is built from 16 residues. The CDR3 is CASSEDMGQTGNTIYF. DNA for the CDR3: TGTGCCAGCAGTGAAGATATGGGGCAAACTGGAAACACCATATATTTT.

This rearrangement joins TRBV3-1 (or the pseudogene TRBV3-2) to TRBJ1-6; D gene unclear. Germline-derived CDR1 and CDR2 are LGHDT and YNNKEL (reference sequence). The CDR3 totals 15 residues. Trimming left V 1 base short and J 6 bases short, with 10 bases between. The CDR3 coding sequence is TGTGCCAGCAGCCAAGCTGGTGGGGTTAATTCACCCCTCCACTTT. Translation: CASSQAGGVNSPLHF.

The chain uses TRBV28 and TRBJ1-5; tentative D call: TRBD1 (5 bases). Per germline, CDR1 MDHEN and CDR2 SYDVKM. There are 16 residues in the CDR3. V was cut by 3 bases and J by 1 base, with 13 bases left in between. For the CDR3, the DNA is TGTGCCAGCAGTTTCTCGGGTGAGGGGAGCAATCAGCCCCAGCATTTT. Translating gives CASSFSGEGSNQPQHF.

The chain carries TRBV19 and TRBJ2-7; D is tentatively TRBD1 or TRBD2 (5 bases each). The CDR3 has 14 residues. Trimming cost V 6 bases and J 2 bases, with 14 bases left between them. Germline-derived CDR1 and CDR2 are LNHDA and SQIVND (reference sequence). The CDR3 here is CASSRDLLPYEQYF. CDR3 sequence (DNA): TGTGCCAGTAGCCGGGACCTTCTTCCCTACGAGCAGTACTTC.

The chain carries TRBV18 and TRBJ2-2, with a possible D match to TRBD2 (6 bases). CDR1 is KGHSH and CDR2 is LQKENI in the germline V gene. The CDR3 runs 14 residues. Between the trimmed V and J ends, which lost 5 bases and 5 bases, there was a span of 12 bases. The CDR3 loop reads CASSSAGLTGELFF. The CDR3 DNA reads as TGTGCCAGCTCATCAGCGGGTCTGACCGGGGAGCTGTTTTTT.

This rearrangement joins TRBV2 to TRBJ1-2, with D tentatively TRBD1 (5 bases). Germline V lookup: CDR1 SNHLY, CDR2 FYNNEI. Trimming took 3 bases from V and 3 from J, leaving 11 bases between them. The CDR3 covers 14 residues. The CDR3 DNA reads TGTGCCAGCAGTGAGGCGGGGGGTGACTATGGCTACACCTTC. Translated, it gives CASSEAGGDYGYTF.

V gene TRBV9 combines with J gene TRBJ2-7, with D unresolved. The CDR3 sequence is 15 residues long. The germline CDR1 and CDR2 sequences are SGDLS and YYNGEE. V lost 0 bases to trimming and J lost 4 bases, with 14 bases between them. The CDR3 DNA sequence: TGTGCCAGCAGCGTAGGGTGGTCGAGTGAGTACGAGCAGTACTTC. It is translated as CASSVGWSSEYEQYF.

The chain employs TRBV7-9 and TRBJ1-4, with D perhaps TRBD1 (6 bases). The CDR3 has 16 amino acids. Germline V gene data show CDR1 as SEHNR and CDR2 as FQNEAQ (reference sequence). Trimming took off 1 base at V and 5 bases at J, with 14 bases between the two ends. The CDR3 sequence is CASSLGQARANEKLFF. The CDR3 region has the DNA TGTGCCAGCAGCTTAGGACAGGCCCGAGCCAATGAAAAACTGTTTTTT. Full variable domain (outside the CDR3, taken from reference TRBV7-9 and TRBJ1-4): DTGVSQNPRHKITKRGQNVTFRCDPISEHNRLYWYRQTLGQGPEFLTYFQNEAQLEKSRLLSDRFSAERPKGSFSTLEIQRTEQGDSAMYLCASSLGQARANEKLFFGSGTQLSVL.

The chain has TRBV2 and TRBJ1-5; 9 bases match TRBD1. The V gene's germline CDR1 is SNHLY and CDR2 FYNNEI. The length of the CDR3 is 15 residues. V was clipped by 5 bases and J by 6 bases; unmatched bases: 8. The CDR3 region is CASSRDRVLGQPQHF. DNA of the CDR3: TGTGCCAGCAGTAGGGACAGGGTATTAGGTCAGCCCCAGCATTTT.

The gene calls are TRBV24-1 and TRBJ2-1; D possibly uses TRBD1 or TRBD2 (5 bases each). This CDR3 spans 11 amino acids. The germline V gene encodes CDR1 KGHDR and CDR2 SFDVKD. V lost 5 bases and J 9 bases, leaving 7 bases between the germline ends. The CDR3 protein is CATSARGEQFF. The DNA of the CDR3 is TGTGCCACCAGTGCGAGGGGTGAGCAGTTCTTC.

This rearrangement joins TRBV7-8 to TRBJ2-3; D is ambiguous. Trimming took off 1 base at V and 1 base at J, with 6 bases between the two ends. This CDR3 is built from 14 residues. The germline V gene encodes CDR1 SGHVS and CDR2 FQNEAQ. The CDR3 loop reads CASSLVWGTDTQYF. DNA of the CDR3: TGTGCCAGCAGCTTAGTGTGGGGCACAGATACGCAGTATTTT.

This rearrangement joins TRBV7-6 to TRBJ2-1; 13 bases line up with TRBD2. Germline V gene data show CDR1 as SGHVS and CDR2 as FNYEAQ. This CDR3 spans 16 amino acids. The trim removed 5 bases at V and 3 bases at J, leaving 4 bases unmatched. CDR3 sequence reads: CASSRTSGSIYNEQFF. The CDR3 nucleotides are TGTGCCAGCAGCCGGACTAGCGGGAGTATCTACAATGAGCAGTTCTTC. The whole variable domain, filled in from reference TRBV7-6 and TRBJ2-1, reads GAGVSQSPRYKVTKRGQDVALRCDPISGHVSLYWYRQALGQGPEFLTYFNYEAQQDKSGLPNDRFSAERPEGSISTLTIQRTEQRDSAMYRCASSRTSGSIYNEQFFGPGTRLTVL.

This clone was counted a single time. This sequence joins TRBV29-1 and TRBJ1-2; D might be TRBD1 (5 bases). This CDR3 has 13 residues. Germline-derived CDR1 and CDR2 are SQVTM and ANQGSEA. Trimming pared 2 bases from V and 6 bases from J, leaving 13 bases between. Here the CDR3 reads CSVETRVRDGYTF. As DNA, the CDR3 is TGCAGCGTTGAAACCAGGGTTAGGGATGGCTACACCTTC.

In nucleotides, the CDR3 is TGTGCCAGCAGACGACCCTCGGGGGGGATGGGCACCGGGGAGCTGTTTTTT. It specifies CASRRPSGGMGTGELFF. The gene calls are TRBV9 and TRBJ2-2; 8 bases fit TRBD2. With 5 bases clipped from V and 4 bases from J, the junction kept 13 bases outside the gene matches. This CDR3 has 17 amino acids. The germline V gene has CDR1 SGDLS and CDR2 YYNGEE.

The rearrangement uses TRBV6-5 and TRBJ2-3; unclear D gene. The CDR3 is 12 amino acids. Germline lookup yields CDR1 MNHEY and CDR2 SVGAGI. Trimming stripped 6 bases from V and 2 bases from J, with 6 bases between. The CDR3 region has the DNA TGTGCCAGCAGATCATACACAGATACGCAGTATTTT. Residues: CASRSYTDTQYF.

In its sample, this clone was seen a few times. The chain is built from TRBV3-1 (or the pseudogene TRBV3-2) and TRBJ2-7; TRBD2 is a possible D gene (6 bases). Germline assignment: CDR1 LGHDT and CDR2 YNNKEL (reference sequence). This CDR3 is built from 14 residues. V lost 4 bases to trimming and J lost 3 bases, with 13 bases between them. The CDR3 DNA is TGTGCCAGCAGCCGAGAGGGCGGGGTCTACGAGCAGTACTTC. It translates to CASSREGGVYEQYF.

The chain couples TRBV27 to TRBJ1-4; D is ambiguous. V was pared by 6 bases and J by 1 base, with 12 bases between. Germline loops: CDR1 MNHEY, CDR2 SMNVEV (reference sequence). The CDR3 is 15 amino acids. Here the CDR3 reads CASRPMGGTNEKLFF. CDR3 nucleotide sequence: TGTGCCAGCAGGCCGATGGGCGGAACTAATGAAAAACTGTTTTTT.

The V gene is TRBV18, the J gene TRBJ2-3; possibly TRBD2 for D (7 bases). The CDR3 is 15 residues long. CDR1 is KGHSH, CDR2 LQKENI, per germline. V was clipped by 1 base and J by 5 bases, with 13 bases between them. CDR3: CASSPQGGAKDTQYF. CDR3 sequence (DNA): TGTGCCAGCTCACCACAGGGGGGGGCTAAAGATACGCAGTATTTT.